Shown below are 23 T cell receptor beta chains from a single sample sequenced in a study of blood T cell repertoires in COVID-19. This table comes from immunoSEQ multiplex PCR, and its TCRdb copy is limited to in-frame clones, with some not included. In the table there are 200,000 to 250,000 clones, 80% to 90% of which are singletons. The sample consisted of peripheral blood. The receptor set was obtained from an elderly woman with acute or convalescent COVID-19.

The chain uses TRBV18 and TRBJ2-2; 7 bases are shared with TRBD2. The germline gives CDR1 KGHSH, CDR2 LQKENI. CDR3 size: 16 residues. The V gene end was trimmed by 4 bases and the J gene end by 3 bases; junction bases not matched to a gene: 8. In DNA, the CDR3 is TGTGCCAGCTCACGTCTAAGCGGGATTGACACCGGGGAGCTGTTTTTT. Encoded protein: CASSRLSGIDTGELFF. The entire variable domain, with the rest obtained from reference TRBV18 and TRBJ2-2, is as follows: NAGVMQNPRHLVRRRGQEARLRCSPMKGHSHVYWYRQLPEEGLKFMVYLQKENIIDESGMPKERFSAEFPKEGPSILRIQQVVRGDSAAYFCASSRLSGIDTGELFFGEGSRLTVL.

V usage is TRBV19 and J usage is TRBJ2-7; no clear D gene. This CDR3 has 12 amino acids. Germline V CDR1 and CDR2: LNHDA, SQIVND (reference sequence). Trimming cost V 4 bases and J 4 bases, with 8 bases left between them. In nucleotides, the CDR3 is TGTGCCAGTAGTAGTGGAGTTTACGAGCAGTACTTC. Its protein product is CASSSGVYEQYF.

The chain has TRBV7-9 and TRBJ2-7; a possible D gene is TRBD1 (5 bases). Germline CDR1 is SEHNR and CDR2 is FQNEAQ (reference sequence). The CDR3 has 14 amino acids. V was cut by 2 bases and J by 6 bases, with 14 bases left in between. The CDR3 region has the DNA TGTGCCAGCAGCTTAATAGGAGACCAGGGCGAGCAGTACTTC. Amino acid sequence: CASSLIGDQGEQYF. Based on the CDR3 plus reference TRBV7-9 and TRBJ2-7, the full variable domain is DTGVSQNPRHKITKRGQNVTFRCDPISEHNRLYWYRQTLGQGPEFLTYFQNEAQLEKSRLLSDRFSAERPKGSFSTLEIQRTEQGDSAMYLCASSLIGDQGEQYFGPGTRLTVT.

V usage is TRBV29-1 and J usage is TRBJ1-6; 8 bases line up with TRBD1. The J segment lost 4 bases and the V segment lost 5 bases, leaving 1 base of the junction unmatched. From germline, CDR1 is SQVTM and CDR2 ANQGSEA. CDR3 size: 13 residues. Here the CDR3 reads CSVRQGYNSPLHF. The CDR3 coding sequence is TGCAGCGTTCGACAGGGGTATAATTCACCCCTCCACTTT.

The rearrangement links TRBV9 to TRBJ2-5, with 11 bases identical to TRBD2. This CDR3 spans 17 amino acids. Per germline, CDR1 SGDLS and CDR2 YYNGEE. V lost 0 bases to trimming and J lost 0 bases; unmatched junction nucleotides: 4. The CDR3 loop is CASSVGASGGNQETQYF. The DNA for the CDR3 is TGTGCCAGCAGCGTAGGGGCTAGCGGGGGGAACCAAGAGACCCAGTACTTC.

The genes are TRBV5-8 and TRBJ1-2, with a possible D match to TRBD1 (5 bases). The CDR3 is 13 residues long. Between the trimmed V and J ends, which lost 0 bases and 3 bases, there was a span of 6 bases. The germline V gene encodes CDR1 SGHTS and CDR2 YDEGEE. The CDR3 reads CASSLEGDYGYTF. The CDR3, as DNA: TGTGCCAGCAGCTTGGAAGGGGACTATGGCTACACCTTC.

The chain is built from TRBV9 and TRBJ1-3; weak D call: TRBD1 (6 bases). V lost 7 bases, J lost 5 bases, and 13 bases lay in between. Per germline, CDR1 SGDLS and CDR2 YYNGEE. The CDR3 has 13 residues. Written as DNA, the CDR3 is TGTGCCAGCGGCGGGCAGGGGAGAAACACCATATATTTT. It codes for CASGGQGRNTIYF.

This chain connects TRBV6-5 to TRBJ1-5; perhaps TRBD1 as D (6 bases). The germline CDR1 and CDR2 sequences are MNHEY and SVGAGI. The CDR3 covers 14 residues. V shed 4 bases and J shed 4 bases, with 11 bases lying between them. The chain's CDR3 is CASSLQGVNQPQHF. The CDR3 region has the DNA TGTGCCAGCAGTTTACAGGGAGTGAATCAGCCCCAGCATTTT.

The chain links TRBV28 to TRBJ2-7; 8 positions match TRBD1. V dropped 5 bases and J dropped 4; count of bases not matched to a gene: 13. The CDR3 consists of 16 residues. In germline, CDR1 is MDHEN, CDR2 SYDVKM. The CDR3 bases are TGTGCCAGCAGTCCGATAATGACAGGGGATTATTACGAGCAGTACTTC. This sequence encodes CASSPIMTGDYYEQYF.

The chain employs TRBV7-6 and TRBJ2-5; 10 nucleotides match TRBD2. Germline-derived CDR1 and CDR2 are SGHVS and FNYEAQ. After removal of 5 bases from V and 4 bases from J, the junction contained 10 bases not matched to a gene. The CDR3 is 16 amino acids. The CDR3 region is CASSRQRGGVGETQYF. The CDR3 DNA reads TGTGCCAGCAGCCGCCAGCGGGGGGGCGTTGGAGAGACCCAGTACTTC.

The chain combines TRBV30 with TRBJ2-7; 9 positions match TRBD2. The CDR3 spans 17 residues. Looked up from germline, CDR1 is GTSNPN and CDR2 is SVGIG (reference sequence). The trim removed 7 bases at V and 0 bases at J, leaving 16 bases unmatched. Written as DNA, the CDR3 is TGTGCCTTTTCCTTTCCCCCCCTAGCGGGGATCTCCTACGAGCAGTACTTC. Protein sequence: CAFSFPPLAGISYEQYF.

The CDR3 loop is CASSQDYRGDSYNEQFF. CDR3 in DNA: TGCGCCAGCAGCCAAGATTACCGGGGGGACTCCTACAATGAGCAGTTCTTC. V is TRBV4-3 and J is TRBJ2-1; TRBD2 matches at 7 bases. The CDR3 contains 17 residues. The V segment lost 0 bases and the J segment 0 bases; nucleotides outside the gene matches: 5. Per germline, CDR1 LGHNA and CDR2 YSLEER.

The V and J genes are TRBV4-2 and TRBJ1-5; TRBD1 aligns across 9 bases. This CDR3 has 21 residues. With V trimmed by 4 bases and J by 0 bases, 19 bases remained unmatched. Germline CDR1 and CDR2: LGHNA and YNFKEQ. CDR3 residues: CASSPEPYGTGSFYSNQPQHF. CDR3 DNA: TGTGCCAGCAGCCCGGAACCGTATGGGACAGGGTCCTTCTATAGCAATCAGCCCCAGCATTTT.

The rearrangement uses TRBV7-2 and TRBJ1-2; tentative D call: TRBD1 (5 bases). The CDR3 contains 14 residues. Per the germline V gene, CDR1 is SGHTA and CDR2 is FQGNSA. The germline V and J ends were trimmed by 1 base and 8 bases, with 14 bases remaining between them. This chain's CDR3 is CASSLVGSGMGYTF. The CDR3 DNA reads TGTGCCAGCAGCTTAGTAGGGTCAGGGATGGGCTACACCTTC.

The genes are TRBV18 and TRBJ2-1, with 10 bases aligning to TRBD1. The length of the CDR3 is 20 residues. Per germline, CDR1 KGHSH and CDR2 LQKENI. Germline trimming cut 4 bases from V and 8 bases from J; bases unmatched to any gene: 23. CDR3 nucleotide sequence: TGTGCCAGCTCACGACGACCCGGGACAGGGGATCATTCGTTTAGGGATGAGCAGTTCTTC. As protein: CASSRRPGTGDHSFRDEQFF. The whole variable domain, filled in from reference TRBV18 and TRBJ2-1, reads NAGVMQNPRHLVRRRGQEARLRCSPMKGHSHVYWYRQLPEEGLKFMVYLQKENIIDESGMPKERFSAEFPKEGPSILRIQQVVRGDSAAYFCASSRRPGTGDHSFRDEQFFGPGTRLTVL.

The chain joins TRBV5-1 to TRBJ1-1; D remains unclear. The CDR3 is 13 residues long. Germline V gives CDR1 SGHRS, CDR2 YFSETQ. V gave up 2 bases and J gave up 0 bases, with 5 bases separating them. The CDR3 region has the DNA TGCGCCAGCAGCTTTTCCATGAACACTGAAGCTTTCTTT. Translation gives CASSFSMNTEAFF.

The chain couples TRBV25-1 to TRBJ1-6; D is perhaps TRBD1 (6 bases). V dropped 5 bases and J dropped 4 bases, with 12 bases sitting between them. The V gene's germline CDR1 is MGHDK and CDR2 SYGVNS. The CDR3 consists of 15 residues. In DNA, the CDR3 is TGTGCCAGCAGTAAGACAGGCAGTTATAATTCACCCCTCCACTTT. Its translation: CASSKTGSYNSPLHF.

The rearrangement links TRBV27 to TRBJ2-7; 8 bases align to TRBD2. Germline CDR1 is MNHEY and CDR2 is SMNVEV (reference sequence). This CDR3 region has 14 residues. With 5 bases clipped from V and 5 bases from J, the junction kept 8 bases outside the gene matches. The CDR3 DNA sequence: TGTGCCAGCAGTCCCCTGGCGGGGGGTAACGAGCAGTACTTC. Translating it yields CASSPLAGGNEQYF.

This sequence joins TRBV3-1 (or the pseudogene TRBV3-2) and TRBJ1-1; 8 nucleotides align to TRBD1. With 6 bases clipped from V and 0 bases from J, the junction kept 6 bases outside the gene matches. In germline, CDR1 is LGHDT, CDR2 YNNKEL (reference sequence). CDR3 length: 15 amino acids. CDR3 in DNA: TGTGCCAGCAGGCGGACAGGGTCAATGAACACTGAAGCTTTCTTT. It yields the protein CASRRTGSMNTEAFF.

V and J are TRBV28 and TRBJ2-1, with 12 bases that match TRBD1. The length of the CDR3 is 18 residues. Germline CDR1 MDHEN, CDR2 SYDVKM. Germline trimming cut 2 bases from V and 8 bases from J; bases unmatched to any gene: 13. The CDR3 reads CASSLLGTGGRIFDEQFF. CDR3 nucleotide sequence: TGTGCCAGCAGTTTACTTGGGACAGGGGGCCGAATCTTTGATGAGCAGTTCTTC.

CDR3 loop: CASSLAGQTYEQYF. The DNA for the CDR3 is TGTGCCAGCAGCTTGGCGGGACAGACCTACGAGCAGTACTTC. The V call is TRBV7-3, the J call TRBJ2-7; a weak D match, TRBD1 (7 bases). The CDR3 length is 14 residues. The germline V and J ends were trimmed by 3 bases and 2 bases, with 11 bases remaining between them. Germline CDR1 and CDR2: SGHTA and FQGTGA.

J is TRBJ2-2 and V is TRBV11-3, with a possible D match to TRBD1 (5 bases). CDR1 is SGHNT, CDR2 YENEEA, per germline. The CDR3 is 14 residues long. V gave up 8 bases and J gave up 7 bases, with 17 bases separating them. The DNA for the CDR3 is TGTGCCAGCGTGGGGCAGGGAAAGTTCGGGGAGCTGTTTTTT. Its protein product is CASVGQGKFGELFF.

CDR3 in amino acids: CASRPMSGLAGADTQYF. Written as DNA, the CDR3 is TGTGCCAGCAGGCCCATGTCAGGACTAGCGGGAGCAGATACGCAGTATTTT. The V and J genes are TRBV7-3 and TRBJ2-3; 13 bases match TRBD2. Germline lookup yields CDR1 SGHTA and CDR2 FQGTGA. The junction had 10 bases not matched to a gene; V was cut back by 6 bases and J by 4 bases. This CDR3 has 17 residues. The full variable domain, with the rest looked up from reference TRBV7-3 and TRBJ2-3, is GAGVSQTPSNKVTEKGKYVELRCDPISGHTALYWYRQSLGQGPEFLIYFQGTGAADDSGLPNDRFFAVRPEGSVSTLKIQRTERGDSAVYLCASRPMSGLAGADTQYFGPGTRLTVL.